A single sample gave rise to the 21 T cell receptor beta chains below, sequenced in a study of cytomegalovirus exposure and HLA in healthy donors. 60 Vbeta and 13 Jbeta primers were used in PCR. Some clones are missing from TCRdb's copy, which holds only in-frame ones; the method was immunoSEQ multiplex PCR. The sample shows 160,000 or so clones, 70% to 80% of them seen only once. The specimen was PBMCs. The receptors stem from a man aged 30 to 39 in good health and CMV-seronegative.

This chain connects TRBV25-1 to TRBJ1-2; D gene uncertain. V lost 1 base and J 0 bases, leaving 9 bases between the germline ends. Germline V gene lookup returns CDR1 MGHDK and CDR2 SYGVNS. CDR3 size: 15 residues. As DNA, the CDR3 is TGTGCCAGCAGTGAATCCGGGATCACTAACTATGGCTACACCTTC. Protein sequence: CASSESGITNYGYTF.

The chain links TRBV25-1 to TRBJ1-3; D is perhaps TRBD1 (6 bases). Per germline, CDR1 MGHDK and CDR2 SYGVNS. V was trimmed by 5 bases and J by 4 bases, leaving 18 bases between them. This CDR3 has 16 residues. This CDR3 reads CASSPRGGASGNTIYF. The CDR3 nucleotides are TGTGCCAGCAGTCCCCGTGGGGGGGCGTCGGGAAACACCATATATTTT.

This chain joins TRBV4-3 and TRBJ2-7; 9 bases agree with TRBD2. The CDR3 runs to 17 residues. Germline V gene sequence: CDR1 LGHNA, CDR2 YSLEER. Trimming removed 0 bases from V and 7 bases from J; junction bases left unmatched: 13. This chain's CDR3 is CASSQEGGGGRAWEQYF. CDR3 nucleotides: TGCGCCAGCAGCCAAGAAGGGGGTGGCGGGAGGGCCTGGGAGCAGTACTTC.

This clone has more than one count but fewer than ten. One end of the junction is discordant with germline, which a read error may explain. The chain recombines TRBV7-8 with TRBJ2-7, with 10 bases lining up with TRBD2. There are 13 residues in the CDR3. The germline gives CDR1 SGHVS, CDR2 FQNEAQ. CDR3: CASSLAGAFEQYF. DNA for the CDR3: TGTGCCAGCAGCCTAGCGGGGGCTTTCGAGCAGTACTTC. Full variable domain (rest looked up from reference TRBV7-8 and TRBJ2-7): GAGVSQSPRYKVAKRGQDVALRCDPISGHVSLFWYQQALGQGPEFLTYFQNEAQLDKSGLPSDRFFAERPEGSVSTLKIQRTQQEDSAVYLCASSLAGAFEQYFGPGTRLTVT.

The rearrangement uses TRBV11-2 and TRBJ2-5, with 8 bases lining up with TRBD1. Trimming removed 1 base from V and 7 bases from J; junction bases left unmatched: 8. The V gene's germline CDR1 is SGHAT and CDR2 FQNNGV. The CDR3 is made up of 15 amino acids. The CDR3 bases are TGTGCCAGCAGCTTAGCATCGACAGGGGTGCGGACCCAGTACTTC. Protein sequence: CASSLASTGVRTQYF. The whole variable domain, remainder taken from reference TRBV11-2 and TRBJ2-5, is EAGVAQSPRYKIIEKRQSVAFWCNPISGHATLYWYQQILGQGPKLLIQFQNNGVVDDSQLPKDRFSAERLKGVDSTLKIQPAKLEDSAVYLCASSLASTGVRTQYFGPGTRLLVL.

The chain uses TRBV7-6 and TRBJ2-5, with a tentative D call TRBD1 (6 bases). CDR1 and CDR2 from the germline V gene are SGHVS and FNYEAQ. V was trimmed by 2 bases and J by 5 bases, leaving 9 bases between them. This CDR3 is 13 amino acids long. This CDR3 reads CASSLRGSETQYF. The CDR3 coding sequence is TGTGCCAGCAGCTTAAGGGGGTCTGAGACCCAGTACTTC.

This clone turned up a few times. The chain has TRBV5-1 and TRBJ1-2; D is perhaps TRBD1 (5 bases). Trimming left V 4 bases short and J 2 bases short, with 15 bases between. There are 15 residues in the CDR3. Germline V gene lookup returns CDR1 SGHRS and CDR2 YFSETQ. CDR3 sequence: CASSLGVDTNYGYTF. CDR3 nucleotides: TGCGCCAGCAGCCTGGGGGTGGACACGAACTATGGCTACACCTTC. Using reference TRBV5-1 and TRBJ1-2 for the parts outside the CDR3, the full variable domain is KAGVTQTPRYLIKTRGQQVTLSCSPISGHRSVSWYQQTPGQGLQFLFEYFSETQRNKGNFPGRFSGRQFSNSRSEMNVSTLELGDSALYLCASSLGVDTNYGYTFGSGTRLTVV.

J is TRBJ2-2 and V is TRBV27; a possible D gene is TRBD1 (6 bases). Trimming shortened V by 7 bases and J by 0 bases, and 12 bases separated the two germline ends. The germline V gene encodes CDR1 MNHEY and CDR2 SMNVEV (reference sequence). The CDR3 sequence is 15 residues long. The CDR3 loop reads CASTTGTTNTGELFF. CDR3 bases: TGTGCCAGCACCACCGGGACAACGAACACCGGGGAGCTGTTTTTT.

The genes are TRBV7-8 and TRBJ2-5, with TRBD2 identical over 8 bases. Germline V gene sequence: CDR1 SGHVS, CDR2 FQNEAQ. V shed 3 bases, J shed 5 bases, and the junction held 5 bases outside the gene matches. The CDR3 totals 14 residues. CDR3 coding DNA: TGTGCCAGCAGCTTGGGCGGGGGGCTGGAGACCCAGTACTTC. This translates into CASSLGGGLETQYF.

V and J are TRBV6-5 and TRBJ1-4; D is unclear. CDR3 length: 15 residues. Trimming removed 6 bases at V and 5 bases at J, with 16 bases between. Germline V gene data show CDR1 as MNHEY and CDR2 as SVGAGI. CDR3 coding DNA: TGTGCCAGCAGCCCCAGCGGCATACGCAATGAAAAACTGTTTTTT. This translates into CASSPSGIRNEKLFF.

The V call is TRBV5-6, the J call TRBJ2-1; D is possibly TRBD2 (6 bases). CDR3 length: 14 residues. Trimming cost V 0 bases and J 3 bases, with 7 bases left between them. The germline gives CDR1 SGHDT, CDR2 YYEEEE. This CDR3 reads CASSLGGDYNEQFF. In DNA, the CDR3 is TGTGCCAGCAGCTTGGGGGGGGACTACAATGAGCAGTTCTTC.

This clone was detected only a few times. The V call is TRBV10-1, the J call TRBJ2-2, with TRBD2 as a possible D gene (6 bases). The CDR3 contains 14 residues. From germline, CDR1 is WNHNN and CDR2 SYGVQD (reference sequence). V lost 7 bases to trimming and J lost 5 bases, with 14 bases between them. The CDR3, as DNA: TGCGCCAGCACCCCTTGGCGGGGAACCGGGGAGCTGTTTTTT. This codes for CASTPWRGTGELFF.

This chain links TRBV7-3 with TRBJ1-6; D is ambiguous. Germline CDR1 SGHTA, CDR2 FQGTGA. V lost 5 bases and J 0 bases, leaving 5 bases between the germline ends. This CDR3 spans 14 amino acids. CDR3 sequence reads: CASSEASYNSPLHF. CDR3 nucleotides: TGTGCCAGCAGCGAGGCCTCCTATAATTCACCCCTCCACTTT.

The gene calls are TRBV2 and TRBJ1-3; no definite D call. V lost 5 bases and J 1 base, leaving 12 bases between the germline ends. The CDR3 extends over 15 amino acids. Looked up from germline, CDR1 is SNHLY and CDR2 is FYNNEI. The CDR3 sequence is CASSPDFISGNTIYF. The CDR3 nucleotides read TGTGCCAGCAGTCCTGACTTTATATCTGGAAACACCATATATTTT.

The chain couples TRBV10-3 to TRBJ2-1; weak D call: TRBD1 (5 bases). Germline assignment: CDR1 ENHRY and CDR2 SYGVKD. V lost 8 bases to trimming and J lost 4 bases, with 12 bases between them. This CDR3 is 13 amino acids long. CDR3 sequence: CAIGAGPYNEQFF. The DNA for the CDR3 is TGTGCCATCGGAGCAGGGCCGTACAATGAGCAGTTCTTC.

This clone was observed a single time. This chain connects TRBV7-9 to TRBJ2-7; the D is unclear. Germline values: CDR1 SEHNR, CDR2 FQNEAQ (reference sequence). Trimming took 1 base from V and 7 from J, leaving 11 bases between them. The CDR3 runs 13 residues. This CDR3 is CASSLGQFGEQYF. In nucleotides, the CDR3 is TGTGCCAGCAGCTTAGGGCAGTTCGGGGAGCAGTACTTC.

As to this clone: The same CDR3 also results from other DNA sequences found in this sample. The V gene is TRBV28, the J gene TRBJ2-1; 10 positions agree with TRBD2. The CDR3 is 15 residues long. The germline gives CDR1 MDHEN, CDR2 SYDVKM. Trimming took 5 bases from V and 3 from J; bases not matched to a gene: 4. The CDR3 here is CASSPGTSVYNEQFF. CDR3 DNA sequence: TGTGCCAGCAGTCCCGGGACTAGCGTCTACAATGAGCAGTTCTTC. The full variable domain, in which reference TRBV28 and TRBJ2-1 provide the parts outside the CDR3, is DVKVTQSSRYLVKRTGEKVFLECVQDMDHENMFWYRQDPGLGLRLIYFSYDVKMKEKGDIPEGYSVSREKKERFSLILESASTNQTSMYLCASSPGTSVYNEQFFGPGTRLTVL.

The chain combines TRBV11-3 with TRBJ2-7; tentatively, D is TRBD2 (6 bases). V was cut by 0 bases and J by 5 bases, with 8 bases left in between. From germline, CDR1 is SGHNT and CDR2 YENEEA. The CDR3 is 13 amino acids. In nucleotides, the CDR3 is TGTGCCAGCAGCTTAGATGGGAGGAACGAGCAGTACTTC. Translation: CASSLDGRNEQYF.

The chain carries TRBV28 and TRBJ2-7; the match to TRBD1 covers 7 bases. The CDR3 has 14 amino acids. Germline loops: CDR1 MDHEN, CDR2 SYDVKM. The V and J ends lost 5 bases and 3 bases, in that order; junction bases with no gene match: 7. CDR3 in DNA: TGTGCCAGCAGTCCCGACAGGGCGGACTACGAGCAGTACTTC. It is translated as CASSPDRADYEQYF.

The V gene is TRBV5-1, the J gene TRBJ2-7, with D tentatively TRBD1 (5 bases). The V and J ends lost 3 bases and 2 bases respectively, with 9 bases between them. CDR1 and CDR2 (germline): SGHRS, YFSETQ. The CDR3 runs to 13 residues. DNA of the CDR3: TGCGCCAGCAGCTCCCAGGACACCTACGAGCAGTACTTC. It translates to CASSSQDTYEQYF.

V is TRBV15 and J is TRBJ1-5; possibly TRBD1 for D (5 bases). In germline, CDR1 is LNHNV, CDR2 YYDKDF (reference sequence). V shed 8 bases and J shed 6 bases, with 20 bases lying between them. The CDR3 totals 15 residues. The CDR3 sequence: CATARSQGIGQPQHF. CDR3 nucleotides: TGTGCCACCGCCCGGAGTCAGGGAATAGGTCAGCCCCAGCATTTT.